This TCR beta chain was obtained from a study of Graves' ophthalmopathy and Graves' hyperthyroidism. Study observations and caveats: The study's model predicted ophthalmopathy progression at 65% to 71% sensitivity and approximately 78% specificity. Researchers report that a 13-signature model separated ophthalmopathy from stable hyperthyroidism, posting 85% to 90% sensitivity and about 82% specificity.

The sample holds a few counts of this clonotype. Its specificity is unknown. CDR3 regions of TCR beta were amplified from RNA transcripts. The first round was an RT-PCR with HTBI primers, and the second round was a multiplex PCR. TCRdb fed the multiplex PCR reads into MiXCR, producing one record per CDR3 protein. The sample records about 740,000 distinct CDR3 sequences, roughly two fifths being singletons. Each donor who had ophthalmopathy showed moderate-to-severe activity, a CAS of ≥3, a NOSPECS of ≥4, and a duration under 3 months. The origin of this receptor is an adult man with Graves' ophthalmopathy. Sequencing was done on a sample of peripheral blood.

The CDR3 spells CASSWTGGSGANVLTF. The CDR3 DNA reads TGCGCCAGCAGCTGGACAGGGGGCTCTGGGGCCAACGTCCTGACTTTC. The chain uses TRBV5-1 and TRBJ2-6; 10 bases line up with TRBD1. The V gene's germline CDR1 is SGHRS and CDR2 YFSETQ. V lost 3 bases, J lost 0 bases, and 0 bases stayed unmatched. The CDR3 length is 16 residues.